These 21 T cell receptor beta chains were sequenced from one sample in a study of shared clonotypes between healthy human individuals. TCRdb's copy holds only in-frame clones and misses some; the assay was immunoSEQ multiplex PCR. The data contain about 1.1 million clones, about four fifths of them singletons. The specimen sequenced was memory CD4+ T cells from PBMCs. Subset meaning: CD45RA-negative fraction. These receptors were obtained from a man aged 18 to 30 in good health. Some clones in this sample may be carry-over from other donors' samples.

The chain carries TRBV4-3 and TRBJ1-2, with a weak D call TRBD1 (5 bases). Germline CDR1 is LGHNA and CDR2 is YSLEER. The CDR3 is made up of 16 amino acids. The V and J ends lost 1 base and 4 bases respectively, with 16 bases between them. This CDR3 is CASSQGSRGRGYGYTF. The DNA of the CDR3 is TGCGCCAGCAGCCAAGGTTCAAGGGGCCGGGGCTATGGCTACACCTTC.

This clone was recorded a few times. The chain employs TRBV6-4 and TRBJ1-4; no clear D gene. The V and J ends lost 8 bases and 10 bases respectively, with 2 bases between them. Per germline, CDR1 MRHNA and CDR2 SNTAGT. The CDR3 has 8 amino acids. CDR3 amino acids: CASRKLFF. DNA for the CDR3: TGTGCCAGCCGAAAACTGTTTTTT.

The rearrangement uses TRBV5-1 and TRBJ2-1; 8 nucleotides agree with TRBD2. V was clipped by 4 bases and J by 7 bases; unmatched bases: 7. Germline V CDR1 and CDR2: SGHRS, YFSETQ. The CDR3 has 14 amino acids. The CDR3 DNA is TGCGCCAGCAGCCTAATGACTAGCGAGAATGAGCAGTTCTTC. It yields the protein CASSLMTSENEQFF.

About this clone itself: Distinct nucleotide sequences in the sample also encode this CDR3. The chain recombines TRBV28 with TRBJ2-1; D is unresolved. CDR1 is MDHEN, CDR2 SYDVKM, per germline. This CDR3 spans 12 amino acids. V lost 1 base, J lost 8 bases, and 6 bases lay in between. CDR3 DNA: TGTGCCAGCAGTTTATCTGTCTATGAGCAGTTCTTC. Protein: CASSLSVYEQFF.

This clone was seen just once. The same CDR3 arises from other DNA sequences in this sample as well. The chain employs TRBV15 and TRBJ2-7; no definite D call. The germline V gene has CDR1 LNHNV and CDR2 YYDKDF (reference sequence). The V and J ends lost 0 bases and 3 bases respectively, with 3 bases between them. This CDR3 comprises 12 residues. CDR3 DNA: TGTGCCACCAGCAGAGATGGCTACGAGCAGTACTTC. Residues: CATSRDGYEQYF.

This chain links TRBV11-3 with TRBJ2-3; 9 bases match TRBD1. CDR3 size: 14 residues. Trimming cost V 6 bases and J 1 base; bases outside gene matches: 2. Germline CDR1 is SGHNT and CDR2 is YENEEA. The CDR3 bases are TGTGCCAGCAGTACAGGGGGCGGCACAGATACGCAGTATTTT. It is translated as CASSTGGGTDTQYF. Full variable domain (rest looked up from reference TRBV11-3 and TRBJ2-3): EAGVVQSPRYKIIEKKQPVAFWCNPISGHNTLYWYLQNLGQGPELLIRYENEEAVDDSQLPKDRFSAERLKGVDSTLKIQPAELGDSAVYLCASSTGGGTDTQYFGPGTRLTVL.

For this clone: Additional DNA sequences in this sample encode the identical CDR3. CDR3 DNA sequence: TGCAGTGCTACCAGTAATGAAAAACTGTTTTTT. This gives the protein CSATSNEKLFF. The genes are TRBV20-1 and TRBJ1-4; no reliable D call. Trimming took 4 bases from V and 4 from J, leaving 4 bases between them. CDR1 and CDR2 from the germline V gene are DFQATT and SNEGSKA (reference sequence). The CDR3 extends over 11 amino acids.

This chain joins TRBV19 and TRBJ2-2; 13 nucleotides align to TRBD2. V gave up 4 bases and J gave up 5 bases; unmatched junction bases: 7. Germline CDR1 is LNHDA and CDR2 is SQIVND (reference sequence). The CDR3 sequence is 17 residues long. The CDR3 DNA reads TGTGCCAGTAGTACCACTAGCGGGAGGGCCCGGACCGGGGAGCTGTTTTTT. Translation gives CASSTTSGRARTGELFF.

The CDR3 coding sequence is TGTGCCAGCAGCTTAGGGACAGGAAGGGGGGGCTACGAGCAGTACTTC. As protein: CASSLGTGRGGYEQYF. V is TRBV7-2 and J is TRBJ2-7, with D possibly being TRBD1 or TRBD2 (7 bases each). Per germline, CDR1 SGHTA and CDR2 FQGNSA. The CDR3 spans 16 residues. The V gene lost 1 base and the J gene lost 3 bases, with 16 bases spanning the gap.

This chain uses TRBV27 with TRBJ2-4; 7 bases are a match to TRBD2. Unmatched junction bases numbered 6, after V lost 7 bases and J lost 9 bases. The CDR3 has 12 amino acids. Germline-derived CDR1 and CDR2 are MNHEY and SMNVEV (reference sequence). The CDR3 is CASINPGGIQYF. The DNA of the CDR3 is TGTGCCAGCATTAACCCGGGGGGCATTCAGTACTTC.

The J gene is TRBJ2-1, the V gene TRBV18, with a possible D match to TRBD1 (5 bases). This CDR3 has 15 residues. CDR1 and CDR2 (germline): KGHSH, LQKENI. Trimming removed 6 bases at V and 7 bases at J, with 19 bases between. The CDR3: CASSLPGQGKNEQFF. The CDR3 coding sequence is TGTGCCAGCTCGCTTCCAGGACAAGGGAAGAATGAGCAGTTCTTC.

The V and J genes are TRBV15 and TRBJ2-1; D is possibly TRBD2 (5 bases). V was cut by 5 bases and J by 6 bases, with 17 bases left in between. Germline V gives CDR1 LNHNV, CDR2 YYDKDF (reference sequence). The CDR3 extends over 15 amino acids. CDR3 residues: CATSRTLTGSNEQFF. CDR3 nucleotides: TGTGCCACCAGCCGAACACTGACTGGGAGCAATGAGCAGTTCTTC.

As concerns this clone: The sample holds other DNA sequences that translate to the same CDR3. The rearrangement joins TRBV18 to TRBJ2-1; 10 bases agree with TRBD1. The trim removed 3 bases at V and 4 bases at J, leaving 6 bases unmatched. This CDR3 contains 16 residues. Germline CDR1 is KGHSH and CDR2 is LQKENI. CDR3 residues: CASSPMTGGSYNEQFF. The CDR3 nucleotides read TGTGCCAGCTCACCTATGACAGGGGGCTCATACAATGAGCAGTTCTTC.

The rearrangement uses TRBV11-1 and TRBJ2-7, with 10 bases identical to TRBD2. Looked up from germline, CDR1 is SGHAT and CDR2 is FQDESV (reference sequence). There are 16 residues in the CDR3. Germline trimming cut 1 base from V and 3 bases from J; bases unmatched to any gene: 6. The CDR3 sequence is CASSLGPLAGDYEQYF. DNA for the CDR3: TGTGCCAGCAGCTTAGGGCCGCTAGCGGGGGACTACGAGCAGTACTTC.

This chain's CDR3 is CASSPGTGGPRDGSELFF. The CDR3 DNA sequence: TGTGCCAGCAGTCCAGGGACAGGGGGCCCGAGGGACGGGTCGGAGCTGTTTTTT. The chain has TRBV27 and TRBJ2-2; TRBD1 aligns across 12 bases. Per germline, CDR1 MNHEY and CDR2 SMNVEV (reference sequence). The CDR3 is 18 amino acids. V was pared by 5 bases and J by 10 bases, with 17 bases of the junction left unmatched.

This clone occurred once. The sample carries other DNA sequences with the same CDR3. The rearrangement links TRBV2 to TRBJ2-1; TRBD1 agrees at 12 bases. CDR3 length: 15 amino acids. Germline loops: CDR1 SNHLY, CDR2 FYNNEI. V gave up 4 bases and J gave up 7 bases; unmatched junction bases: 5. The CDR3 is CASSAGQGARNEQFF. The CDR3 nucleotides read TGTGCCAGCAGTGCGGGACAGGGGGCACGGAATGAGCAGTTCTTC.

This clone was seen a few times. The CDR3, as DNA: TGTGCCAGCAGTTTGGACAGGGCCCGTAATCAGCCCCAGCATTTT. It codes for CASSLDRARNQPQHF. The chain employs TRBV27 and TRBJ1-5; 8 nucleotides line up with TRBD1. The ends lost 3 bases at V and 4 bases at J; junction bases unmatched: 5. Germline V gene data show CDR1 as MNHEY and CDR2 as SMNVEV (reference sequence). This CDR3 has 15 residues.

This chain uses TRBV2 with TRBJ1-5; 8 nucleotides line up with TRBD1. Germline V CDR1 and CDR2: SNHLY, FYNNEI. This CDR3 comprises 16 residues. Trimming at V came to 5 bases and at J to 3 bases, leaving 9 bases not matched to a gene. Written as DNA, the CDR3 is TGTGCCAGCAGTCCTCAGGGGGCAGGTAACAATCAGCCCCAGCATTTT. Translation: CASSPQGAGNNQPQHF.

Of note for this clone: This could be a read error, since a much larger clone is one nucleotide away. Other DNA sequences from this sample encode an identical CDR3 as well. The CDR3 region has the DNA TGTGCCAGCAGTTTGCTCGCAGATACGCAGTATTTT. Its protein is CASSLLADTQYF. The V call is TRBV28, the J call TRBJ2-3; unclear D gene. The germline V and J ends were trimmed by 3 bases and 4 bases, with 5 bases remaining between them. The CDR3 length is 12 residues. CDR1 is MDHEN and CDR2 is SYDVKM in the germline V gene. The entire variable domain, with the rest obtained from reference TRBV28 and TRBJ2-3, is as follows: DVKVTQSSRYLVKRTGEKVFLECVQDMDHENMFWYRQDPGLGLRLIYFSYDVKMKEKGDIPEGYSVSREKKERFSLILESASTNQTSMYLCASSLLADTQYFGPGTRLTVL.

This clone was seen only once. The chain recombines TRBV28 with TRBJ2-7; TRBD2 aligns across 8 bases. CDR1 and CDR2 (germline): MDHEN, SYDVKM. This CDR3 has 13 amino acids. Unmatched junction bases numbered 8, after V lost 6 bases and J lost 7 bases. The CDR3 region has the DNA TGTGCCAGCAGGTTAGGACTAGCCGGGGAGCAGTACTTC. Amino acid sequence: CASRLGLAGEQYF. The full variable domain, completed using reference TRBV28 and TRBJ2-7, is DVKVTQSSRYLVKRTGEKVFLECVQDMDHENMFWYRQDPGLGLRLIYFSYDVKMKEKGDIPEGYSVSREKKERFSLILESASTNQTSMYLCASRLGLAGEQYFGPGTRLTVT.

The chain has TRBV19 and TRBJ1-5, with no clear D. The germline CDR1 and CDR2 sequences are LNHDA and SQIVND (reference sequence). The CDR3 covers 14 residues. Between the trimmed V and J ends, which lost 6 bases and 7 bases, there was a span of 16 bases. The CDR3 DNA reads as TGTGCCAGTAGCCGAGGGAACGAAGGACAGCCCCAGCATTTT. It is translated as CASSRGNEGQPQHF.